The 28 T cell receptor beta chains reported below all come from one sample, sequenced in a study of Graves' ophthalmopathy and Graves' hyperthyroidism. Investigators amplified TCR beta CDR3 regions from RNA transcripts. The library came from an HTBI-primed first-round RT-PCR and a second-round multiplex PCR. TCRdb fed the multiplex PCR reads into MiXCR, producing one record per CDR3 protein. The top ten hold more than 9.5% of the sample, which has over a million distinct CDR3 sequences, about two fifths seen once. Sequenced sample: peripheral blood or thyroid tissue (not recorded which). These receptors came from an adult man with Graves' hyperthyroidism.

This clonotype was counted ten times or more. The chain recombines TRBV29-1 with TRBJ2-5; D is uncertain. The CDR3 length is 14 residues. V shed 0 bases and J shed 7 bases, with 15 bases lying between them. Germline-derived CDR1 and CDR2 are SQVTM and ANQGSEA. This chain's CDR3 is CSVEDLNLRGTQYF. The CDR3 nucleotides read TGCAGCGTTGAAGATTTGAACCTCCGTGGGACCCAGTACTTC. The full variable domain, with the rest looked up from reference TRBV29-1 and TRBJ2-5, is SAVISQKPSRDICQRGTSLTIQCQVDSQVTMMFWYRQQPGQSLTLIATANQGSEATYESGFVIDKFPISRPNLTFSTLTVSNMSPEDSSIYLCSVEDLNLRGTQYFGPGTRLLVL.

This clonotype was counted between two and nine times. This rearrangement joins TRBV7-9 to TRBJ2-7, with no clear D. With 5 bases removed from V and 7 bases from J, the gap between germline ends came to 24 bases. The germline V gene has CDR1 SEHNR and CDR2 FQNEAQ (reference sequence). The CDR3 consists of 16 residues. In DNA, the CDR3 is TGTGCCAGCAGCCCCCCCAACCCTGAATCTGCGAGGGAGCAGTACTTC. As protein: CASSPPNPESAREQYF.

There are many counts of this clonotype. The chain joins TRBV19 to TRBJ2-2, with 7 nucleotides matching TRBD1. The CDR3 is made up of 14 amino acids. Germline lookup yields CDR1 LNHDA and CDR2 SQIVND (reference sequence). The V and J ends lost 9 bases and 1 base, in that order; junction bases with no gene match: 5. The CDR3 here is CASSRTGNTGELFF. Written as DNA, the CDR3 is TGTGCCAGCAGCCGGACAGGGAACACCGGGGAGCTGTTTTTT.

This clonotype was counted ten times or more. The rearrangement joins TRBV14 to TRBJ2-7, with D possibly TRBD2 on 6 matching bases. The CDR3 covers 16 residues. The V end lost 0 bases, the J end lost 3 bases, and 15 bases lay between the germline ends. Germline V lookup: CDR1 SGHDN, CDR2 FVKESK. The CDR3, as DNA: TGTGCCAGCAGCCAAGATAGCTCGTCCGGGAGCTACGAGCAGTACTTC. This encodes CASSQDSSSGSYEQYF.

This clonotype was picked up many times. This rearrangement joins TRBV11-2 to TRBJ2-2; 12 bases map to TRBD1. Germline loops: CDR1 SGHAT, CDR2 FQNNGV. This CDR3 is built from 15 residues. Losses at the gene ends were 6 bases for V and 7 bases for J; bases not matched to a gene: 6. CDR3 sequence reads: CASRPGQGAVGELFF. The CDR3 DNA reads TGTGCCAGCAGACCGGGACAGGGGGCCGTCGGGGAGCTGTTTTTT. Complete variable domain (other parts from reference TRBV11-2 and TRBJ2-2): EAGVAQSPRYKIIEKRQSVAFWCNPISGHATLYWYQQILGQGPKLLIQFQNNGVVDDSQLPKDRFSAERLKGVDSTLKIQPAKLEDSAVYLCASRPGQGAVGELFFGEGSRLTVL.

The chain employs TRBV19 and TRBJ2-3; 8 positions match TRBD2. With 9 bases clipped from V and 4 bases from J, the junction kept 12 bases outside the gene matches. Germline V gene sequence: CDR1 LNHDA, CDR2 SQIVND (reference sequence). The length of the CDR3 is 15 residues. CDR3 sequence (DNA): TGTGCCAGCCCACCCCCAAGCGGGAGTGCAGATACGCAGTATTTT. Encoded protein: CASPPPSGSADTQYF.

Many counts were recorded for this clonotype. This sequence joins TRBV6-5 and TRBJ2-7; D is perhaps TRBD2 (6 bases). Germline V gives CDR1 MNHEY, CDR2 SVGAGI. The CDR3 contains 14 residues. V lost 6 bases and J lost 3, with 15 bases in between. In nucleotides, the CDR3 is TGTGCCAGCAGACGCGGGGACTGGCACTACGAGCAGTACTTC. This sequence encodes CASRRGDWHYEQYF.

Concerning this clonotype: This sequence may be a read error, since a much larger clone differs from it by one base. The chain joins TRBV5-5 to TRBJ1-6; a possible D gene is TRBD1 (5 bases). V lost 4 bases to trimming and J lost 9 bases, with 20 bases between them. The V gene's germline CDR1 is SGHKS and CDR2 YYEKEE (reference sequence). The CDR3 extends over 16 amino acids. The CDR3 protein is CASSRGLDGEGSPLHF. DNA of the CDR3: TGTGCCAGCAGCCGGGGCCTGGACGGGGAAGGTTCACCCCTCCACTTT.

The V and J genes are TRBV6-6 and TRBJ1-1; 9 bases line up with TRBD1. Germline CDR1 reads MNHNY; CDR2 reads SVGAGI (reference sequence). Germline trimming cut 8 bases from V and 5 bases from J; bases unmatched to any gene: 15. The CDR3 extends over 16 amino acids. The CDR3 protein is CASGVLGQGVRTEAFF. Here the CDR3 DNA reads TGTGCCAGCGGTGTCCTGGGACAGGGTGTGCGGACTGAAGCTTTCTTT.

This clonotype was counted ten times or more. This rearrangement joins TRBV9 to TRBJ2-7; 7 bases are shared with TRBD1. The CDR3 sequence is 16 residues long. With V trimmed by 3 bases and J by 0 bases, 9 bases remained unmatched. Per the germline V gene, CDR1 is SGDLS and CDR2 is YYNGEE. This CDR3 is CASSGPGRGSSYEQYF. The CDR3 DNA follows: TGTGCCAGCAGCGGACCCGGCAGGGGGAGCTCCTACGAGCAGTACTTC.

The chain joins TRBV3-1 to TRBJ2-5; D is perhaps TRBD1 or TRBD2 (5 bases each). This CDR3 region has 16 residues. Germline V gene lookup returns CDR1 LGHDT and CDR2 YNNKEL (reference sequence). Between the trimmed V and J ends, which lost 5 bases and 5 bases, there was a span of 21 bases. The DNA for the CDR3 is TGTGCCAGCAGCACCGGGGCCCGAGGGGTCCGGGAGACCCAGTACTTC. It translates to CASSTGARGVRETQYF.

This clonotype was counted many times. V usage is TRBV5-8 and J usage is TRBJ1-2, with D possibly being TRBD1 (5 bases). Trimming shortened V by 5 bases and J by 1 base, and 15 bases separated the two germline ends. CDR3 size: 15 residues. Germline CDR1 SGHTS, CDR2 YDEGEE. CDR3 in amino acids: CASRSRTRDNYGYTF. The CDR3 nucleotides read TGTGCCAGCAGATCACGGACCAGGGATAACTATGGCTACACCTTC. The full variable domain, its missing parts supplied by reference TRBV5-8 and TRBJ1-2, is EAGVTQSPTHLIKTRGQQATLRCSPISGHTSVYWYQQALGLGLQFLLWYDEGEERNRGNFPPRFSGRQFPNYSSELNVNALELEDSALYLCASRSRTRDNYGYTFGSGTRLTVV.

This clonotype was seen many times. The CDR3 sequence: CSALTSGNAYEQYF. CDR3 DNA: TGCAGCGCCCTAACTAGCGGGAATGCCTACGAGCAGTACTTC. The chain links TRBV29-1 to TRBJ2-7; 10 bases fit TRBD2. The CDR3 consists of 14 residues. The germline CDR1 and CDR2 sequences are SQVTM and ANQGSEA. V lost 7 bases to trimming and J lost 2 bases; unmatched junction nucleotides: 8.

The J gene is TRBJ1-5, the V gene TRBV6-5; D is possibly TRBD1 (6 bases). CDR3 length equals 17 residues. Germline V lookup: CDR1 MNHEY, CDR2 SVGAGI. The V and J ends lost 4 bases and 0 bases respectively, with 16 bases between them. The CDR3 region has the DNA TGTGCCAGCAGTTCTAGACAGGAACACGTTAGCAATCAGCCCCAGCATTTT. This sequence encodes CASSSRQEHVSNQPQHF.

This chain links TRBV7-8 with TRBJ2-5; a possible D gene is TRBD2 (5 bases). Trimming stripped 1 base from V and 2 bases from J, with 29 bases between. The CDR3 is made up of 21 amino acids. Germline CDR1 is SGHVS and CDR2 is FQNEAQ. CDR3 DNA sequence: TGTGCCAGCAGCTTAGTACTTGTGGACCCGTTCTTAACGACTAAACAAGAGACCCAGTACTTC. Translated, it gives CASSLVLVDPFLTTKQETQYF.

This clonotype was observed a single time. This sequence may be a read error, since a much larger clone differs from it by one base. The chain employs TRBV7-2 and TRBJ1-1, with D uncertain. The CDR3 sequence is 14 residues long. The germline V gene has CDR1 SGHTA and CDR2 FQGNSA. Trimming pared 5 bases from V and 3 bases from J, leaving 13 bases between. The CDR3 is CASSPWGWDTEAFF. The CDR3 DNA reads TGTGCCAGCAGCCCTTGGGGTTGGGACACTGAAGCTTTCTTT.

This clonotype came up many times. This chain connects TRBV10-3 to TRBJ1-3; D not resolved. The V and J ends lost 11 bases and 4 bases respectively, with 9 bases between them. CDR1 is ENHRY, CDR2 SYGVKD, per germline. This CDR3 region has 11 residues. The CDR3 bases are TGTGCCCTCCAGGTGGGAAACACCATATATTTT. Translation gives CALQVGNTIYF.

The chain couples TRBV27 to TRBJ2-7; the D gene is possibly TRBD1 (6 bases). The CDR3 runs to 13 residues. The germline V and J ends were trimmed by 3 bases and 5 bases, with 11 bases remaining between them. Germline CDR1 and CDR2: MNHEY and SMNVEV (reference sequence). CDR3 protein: CASSFSRGNEQYF. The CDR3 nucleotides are TGTGCCAGCAGTTTCAGCAGGGGCAACGAGCAGTACTTC.

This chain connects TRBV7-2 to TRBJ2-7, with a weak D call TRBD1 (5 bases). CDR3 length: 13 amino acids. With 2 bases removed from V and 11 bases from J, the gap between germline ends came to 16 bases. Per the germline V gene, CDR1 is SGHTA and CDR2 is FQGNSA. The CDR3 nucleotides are TGTGCCAGCAGCTTACAGGGTCTTGGAGTTGAGTACTTC. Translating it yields CASSLQGLGVEYF.

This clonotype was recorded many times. The CDR3 DNA follows: TGTGCCAGCAGCTCCACCGGGAACCGATACGAGCAGTACTTC. Amino acids: CASSSTGNRYEQYF. The rearrangement links TRBV11-3 to TRBJ2-7, with D tentatively TRBD2 (5 bases). The CDR3 length is 14 residues. With 4 bases removed from V and 4 bases from J, the gap between germline ends came to 14 bases. Per the germline V gene, CDR1 is SGHNT and CDR2 is YENEEA.

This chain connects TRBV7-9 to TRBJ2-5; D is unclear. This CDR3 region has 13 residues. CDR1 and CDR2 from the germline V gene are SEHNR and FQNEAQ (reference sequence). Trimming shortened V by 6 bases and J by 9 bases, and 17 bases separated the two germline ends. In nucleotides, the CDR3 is TGTGCCAGCAGTTTTGTCGGCCCTGCGGCCCAGTACTTC. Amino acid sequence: CASSFVGPAAQYF.

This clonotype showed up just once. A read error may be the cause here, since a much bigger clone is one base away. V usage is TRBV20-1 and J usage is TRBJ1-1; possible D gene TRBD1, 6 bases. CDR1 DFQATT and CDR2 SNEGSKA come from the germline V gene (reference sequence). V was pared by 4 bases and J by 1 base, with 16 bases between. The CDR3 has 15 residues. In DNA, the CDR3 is TGCAGTGCTAAGCCCTCCAGGGGATCGAACACTGAAGCTTTCTTT. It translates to CSAKPSRGSNTEAFF.

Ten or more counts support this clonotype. CDR3 region: CASSVGLEPYEQYF. The CDR3 nucleotides read TGTGCCAGCAGCGTAGGCCTGGAACCTTACGAGCAGTACTTC. The rearrangement joins TRBV9 to TRBJ2-7; D ambiguous. The V gene lost 0 bases and the J gene lost 4 bases, with 11 bases spanning the gap. Per germline, CDR1 SGDLS and CDR2 YYNGEE. The CDR3 length is 14 residues.

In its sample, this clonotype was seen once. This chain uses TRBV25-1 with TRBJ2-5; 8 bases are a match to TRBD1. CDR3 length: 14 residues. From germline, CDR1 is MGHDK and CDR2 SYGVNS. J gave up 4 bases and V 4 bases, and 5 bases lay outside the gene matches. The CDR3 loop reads CASSGRQGRETQYF. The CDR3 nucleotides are TGTGCCAGCAGTGGGAGACAGGGGCGAGAGACCCAGTACTTC.

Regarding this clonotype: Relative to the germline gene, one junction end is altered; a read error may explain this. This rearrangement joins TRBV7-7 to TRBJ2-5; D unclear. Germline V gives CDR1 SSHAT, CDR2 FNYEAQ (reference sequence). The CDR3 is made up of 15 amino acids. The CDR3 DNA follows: TGCGCCAGCAGCCCAGATAGGCGGATTGGAGAGACCCAGTACTTC. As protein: CASSPDRRIGETQYF.

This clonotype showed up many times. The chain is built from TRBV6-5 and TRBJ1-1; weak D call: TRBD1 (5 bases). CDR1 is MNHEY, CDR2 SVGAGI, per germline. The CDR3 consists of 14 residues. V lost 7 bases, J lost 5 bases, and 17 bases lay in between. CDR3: CASIREGLRTEAFF. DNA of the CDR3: TGTGCCAGCATTAGGGAGGGACTCAGAACTGAAGCTTTCTTT.

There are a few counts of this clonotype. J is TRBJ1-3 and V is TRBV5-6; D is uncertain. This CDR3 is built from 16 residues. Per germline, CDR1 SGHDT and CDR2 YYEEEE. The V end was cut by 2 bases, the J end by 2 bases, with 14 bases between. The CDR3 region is CASSFDRDETGNTIYF. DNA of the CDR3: TGTGCCAGCAGCTTCGACCGAGATGAAACTGGAAACACCATATATTTT.

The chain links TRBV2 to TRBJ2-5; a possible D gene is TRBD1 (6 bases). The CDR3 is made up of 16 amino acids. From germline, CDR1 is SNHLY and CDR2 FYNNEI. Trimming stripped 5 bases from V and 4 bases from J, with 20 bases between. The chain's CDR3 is CASSPSPWGLGETQYF. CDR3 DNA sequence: TGTGCCAGCAGTCCTTCCCCCTGGGGGCTCGGAGAGACCCAGTACTTC.